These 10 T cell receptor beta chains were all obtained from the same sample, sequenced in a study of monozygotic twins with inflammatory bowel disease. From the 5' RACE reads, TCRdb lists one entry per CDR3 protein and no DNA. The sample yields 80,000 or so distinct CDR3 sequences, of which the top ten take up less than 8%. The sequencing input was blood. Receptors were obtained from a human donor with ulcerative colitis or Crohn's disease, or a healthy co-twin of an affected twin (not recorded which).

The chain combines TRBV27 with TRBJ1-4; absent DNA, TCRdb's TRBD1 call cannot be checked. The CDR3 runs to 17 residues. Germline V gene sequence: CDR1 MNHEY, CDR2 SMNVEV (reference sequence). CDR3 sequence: CASSSSTTTGRNEKLFF.

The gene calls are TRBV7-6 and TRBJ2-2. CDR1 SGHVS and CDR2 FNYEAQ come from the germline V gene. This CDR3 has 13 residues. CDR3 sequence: CASSFPVTGELFF.

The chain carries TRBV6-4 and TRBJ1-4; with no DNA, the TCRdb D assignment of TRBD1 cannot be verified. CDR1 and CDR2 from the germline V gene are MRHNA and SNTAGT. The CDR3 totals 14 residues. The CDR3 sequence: CASSNGQNQEKLFF.

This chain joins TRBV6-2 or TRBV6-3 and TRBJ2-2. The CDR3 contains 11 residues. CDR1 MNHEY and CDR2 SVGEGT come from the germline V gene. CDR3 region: CASRGFGELFF.

The chain's CDR3 is CSAQLTGQGAFDTQYF. The chain combines TRBV20-1 with TRBJ2-3; TCRdb's assignment of TRBD1 cannot be checked, as there is no DNA. The CDR3 contains 16 residues. The germline V gene has CDR1 DFQATT and CDR2 SNEGSKA (reference sequence).

CDR3 residues: CASSLGGRWNSPLHF. The genes are TRBV7-9 and TRBJ1-6. There are 15 residues in the CDR3. CDR1 and CDR2 from the germline V gene are SEHNR and FQNEAQ (reference sequence).

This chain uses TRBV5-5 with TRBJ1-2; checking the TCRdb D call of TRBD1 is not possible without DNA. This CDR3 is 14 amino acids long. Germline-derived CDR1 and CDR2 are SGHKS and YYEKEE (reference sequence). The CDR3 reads CASSRDRALDGYTF.

CDR3 sequence: CASSSVGTGSREQFF. The chain couples TRBV7-3 to TRBJ2-1; as DNA is missing, the TRBD1 call by TCRdb cannot be tested. Germline V gives CDR1 SGHTA, CDR2 FQGTGA. The CDR3 has 15 residues.

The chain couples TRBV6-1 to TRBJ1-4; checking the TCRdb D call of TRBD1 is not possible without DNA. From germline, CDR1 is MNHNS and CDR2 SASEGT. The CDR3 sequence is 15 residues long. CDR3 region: CASRKQGATNEKLFF.

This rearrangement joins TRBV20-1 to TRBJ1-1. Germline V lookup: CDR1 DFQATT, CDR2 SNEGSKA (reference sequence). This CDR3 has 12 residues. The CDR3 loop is CSARDPDSEAFF.